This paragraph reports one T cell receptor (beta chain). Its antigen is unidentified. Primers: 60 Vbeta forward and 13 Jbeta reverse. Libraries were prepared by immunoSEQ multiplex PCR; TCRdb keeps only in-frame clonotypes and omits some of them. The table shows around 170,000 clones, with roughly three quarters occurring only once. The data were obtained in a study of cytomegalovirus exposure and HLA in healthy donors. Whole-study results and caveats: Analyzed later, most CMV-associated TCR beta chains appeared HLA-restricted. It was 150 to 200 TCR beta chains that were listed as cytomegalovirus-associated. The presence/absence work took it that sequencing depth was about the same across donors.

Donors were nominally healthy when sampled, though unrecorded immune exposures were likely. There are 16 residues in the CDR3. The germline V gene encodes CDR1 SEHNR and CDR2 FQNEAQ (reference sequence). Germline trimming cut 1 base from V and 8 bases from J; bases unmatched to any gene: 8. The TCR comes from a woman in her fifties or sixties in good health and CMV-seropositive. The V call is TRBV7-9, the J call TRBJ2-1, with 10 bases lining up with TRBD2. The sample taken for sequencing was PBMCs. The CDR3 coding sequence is TGTGCCAGCAGCTTAGGGTGGAGCGGGGGGGCCGATGAGCAGTTCTTC. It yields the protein CASSLGWSGGADEQFF. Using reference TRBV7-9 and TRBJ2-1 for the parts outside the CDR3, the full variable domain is DTGVSQNPRHKITKRGQNVTFRCDPISEHNRLYWYRQTLGQGPEFLTYFQNEAQLEKSRLLSDRFSAERPKGSFSTLEIQRTEQGDSAMYLCASSLGWSGGADEQFFGPGTRLTVL.